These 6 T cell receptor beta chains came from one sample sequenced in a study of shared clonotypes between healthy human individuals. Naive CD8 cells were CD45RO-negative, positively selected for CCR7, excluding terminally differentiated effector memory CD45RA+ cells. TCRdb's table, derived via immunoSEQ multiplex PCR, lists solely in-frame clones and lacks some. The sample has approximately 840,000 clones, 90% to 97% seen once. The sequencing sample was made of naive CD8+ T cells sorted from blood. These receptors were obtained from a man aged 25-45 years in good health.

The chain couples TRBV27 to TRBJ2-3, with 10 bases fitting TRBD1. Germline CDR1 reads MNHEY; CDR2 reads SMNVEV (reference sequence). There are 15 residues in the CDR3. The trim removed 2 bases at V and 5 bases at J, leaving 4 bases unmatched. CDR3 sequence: CASSLRGQGRDTQYF. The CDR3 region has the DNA TGTGCCAGCAGTTTACGGGGACAGGGGAGAGATACGCAGTATTTT.

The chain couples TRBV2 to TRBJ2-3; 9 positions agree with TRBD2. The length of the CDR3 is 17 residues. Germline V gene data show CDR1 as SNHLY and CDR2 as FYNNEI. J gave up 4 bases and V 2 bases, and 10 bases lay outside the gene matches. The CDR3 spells CASSEKGIAGVPDTQYF. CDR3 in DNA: TGTGCCAGCAGTGAAAAGGGGATAGCGGGAGTTCCAGATACGCAGTATTTT.

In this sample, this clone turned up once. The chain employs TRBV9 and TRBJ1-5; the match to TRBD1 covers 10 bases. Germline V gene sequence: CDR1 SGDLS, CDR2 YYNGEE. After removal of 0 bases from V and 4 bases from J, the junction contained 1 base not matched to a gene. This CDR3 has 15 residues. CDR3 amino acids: CASSVGDRGNQPQHF. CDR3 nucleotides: TGTGCCAGCAGCGTAGGGGACAGGGGAAATCAGCCCCAGCATTTT.

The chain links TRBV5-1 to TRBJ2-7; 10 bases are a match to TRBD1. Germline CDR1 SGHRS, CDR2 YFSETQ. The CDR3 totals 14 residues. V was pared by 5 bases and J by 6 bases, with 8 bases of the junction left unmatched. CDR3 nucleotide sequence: TGCGCCAGCAGTGACAGGGGGCCGGCTATCGAGCAGTACTTC. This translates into CASSDRGPAIEQYF. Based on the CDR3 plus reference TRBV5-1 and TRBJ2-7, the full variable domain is KAGVTQTPRYLIKTRGQQVTLSCSPISGHRSVSWYQQTPGQGLQFLFEYFSETQRNKGNFPGRFSGRQFSNSRSEMNVSTLELGDSALYLCASSDRGPAIEQYFGPGTRLTVT.

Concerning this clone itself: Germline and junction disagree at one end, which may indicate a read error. Written as DNA, the CDR3 is TGTGCTAGTGGTTTGCACCCAAGGACAGGGTTTGTTTTT. Residues: CASGLHPRTGFVF. The chain uses TRBV12-5 and TRBJ1-3; the match to TRBD1 covers 8 bases. The CDR3 loop spans 13 amino acids. CDR1 and CDR2 from the germline V gene are LGHNT and FRNRAP. The entire variable domain, with the rest obtained from reference TRBV12-5 and TRBJ1-3, is as follows: DARVTQTPRHKVTEMGQEVTMRCQPILGHNTVFWYRQTMMQGLELLAYFRNRAPLDDSGMPKDRFSAEMPDATLATLKIQPSEPRDSAVYFCASGLHPRTGFVFGEGSWLTVV.

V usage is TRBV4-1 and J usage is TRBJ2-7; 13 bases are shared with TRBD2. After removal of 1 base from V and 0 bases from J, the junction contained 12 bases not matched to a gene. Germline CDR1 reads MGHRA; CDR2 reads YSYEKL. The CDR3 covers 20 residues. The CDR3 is CASSQAKPGLAGTLSYEQYF. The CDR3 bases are TGCGCCAGCAGCCAAGCGAAACCGGGACTAGCGGGAACCCTCTCCTACGAGCAGTACTTC.